Below, 22 T cell receptor beta chains from the same sample are listed, as sequenced in a study of T cells in Graves' hyperthyroidism and ophthalmopathy. RNA transcripts provided the source from which TCR beta CDR3 regions were amplified. During a first-round RT-PCR of the TCR CDR3, the HTBI primer set was used. From the multiplex PCR reads, TCRdb called clonotypes with MiXCR, one entry per CDR3 protein. Found here are some 350,000 distinct CDR3 sequences, 19% of them singletons; the top ten hold about 4%. Sequencing input: blood. The receptors come from a young woman with Graves' hyperthyroidism.

This chain connects TRBV7-8 to TRBJ2-7, with D tentatively TRBD1 (5 bases). The V end lost 5 bases, the J end lost 5 bases, and 19 bases lay between the germline ends. The CDR3 contains 15 residues. CDR1 is SGHVS and CDR2 is FQNEAQ in the germline V gene. CDR3 sequence: CASSPRRLGADEQYF. CDR3 sequence (DNA): TGTGCCAGCAGCCCCAGAAGGCTAGGGGCCGACGAGCAGTACTTC.

The table lists this clonotype with many counts. Germline and junction disagree at one end, which may indicate a read error. Here the CDR3 reads CASNERGRGVAFF. The CDR3 nucleotides read TGTGCCAGCAATGAACGAGGAAGGGGGGTAGCTTTCTTT. The chain couples TRBV6-1 to TRBJ1-1; tentative D call: TRBD1 (6 bases). Germline V gene lookup returns CDR1 MNHNS and CDR2 SASEGT. The CDR3 length is 13 residues.

The V gene is TRBV24-1, the J gene TRBJ1-1; D is ambiguous. Germline values: CDR1 KGHDR, CDR2 SFDVKD. The CDR3 has 11 amino acids. Trimming took off 7 bases at V and 5 bases at J, with 7 bases between the two ends. CDR3 sequence: CATRLGTEAFF. The CDR3 DNA reads TGTGCCACCAGACTAGGTACTGAAGCTTTCTTT.

There are many counts of this clonotype. The V call is TRBV19, the J call TRBJ1-1, with a weak D call TRBD1 (5 bases). The V gene's germline CDR1 is LNHDA and CDR2 SQIVND (reference sequence). The CDR3 loop spans 15 amino acids. The ends were cut back, 5 bases at V and 0 bases at J, with 13 bases in the middle. CDR3 DNA sequence: TGTGCCAGTAGTCTGGGACGGGAAATGAACACTGAAGCTTTCTTT. It is translated as CASSLGREMNTEAFF.

This clonotype was seen repeatedly, ten times or more. The chain employs TRBV12-3 or TRBV12-4 and TRBJ1-2; the match to TRBD1 covers 7 bases. The J segment lost 3 bases and the V segment lost 1 base, leaving 5 bases of the junction unmatched. This CDR3 has 15 amino acids. This CDR3 is CASSLVTGRDYGYTF. CDR3 coding DNA: TGTGCCAGCAGTTTAGTGACAGGGAGGGACTATGGCTACACCTTC.

A remark on this clonotype: The junction shows a germline mismatch at one end, possibly a read error. V usage is TRBV6-2 or TRBV6-3 and J usage is TRBJ1-2; 7 nucleotides align to TRBD1. The CDR3 is 13 amino acids. CDR1 is MNHEY and CDR2 is SVGEGT in the germline V gene. The CDR3 here is CASNYRGTYGYTF. Written as DNA, the CDR3 is TGTGCCAGCAATTACAGGGGCACCTATGGCTACACCTTC.

This chain links TRBV30 with TRBJ1-3; a possible D gene is TRBD1 (6 bases). V was shortened by 0 bases and J by 2 bases, with 11 bases between the two germline ends. Germline V CDR1 and CDR2: GTSNPN, SVGIG (reference sequence). This CDR3 is built from 15 residues. Written as DNA, the CDR3 is TGTGCCTGGAGTGTACCCAGGGGCCCTGGAAACACCATATATTTT. This sequence encodes CAWSVPRGPGNTIYF.

This clonotype was found many times. The rearrangement joins TRBV15 to TRBJ1-1, with TRBD1 matching over 8 bases. Germline CDR1 LNHNV, CDR2 YYDKDF (reference sequence). Losses at the gene ends were 3 bases for V and 0 bases for J; bases not matched to a gene: 3. The CDR3 totals 15 residues. CDR3 sequence reads: CATSRQGALNTEAFF. The DNA for the CDR3 is TGTGCCACCAGCAGGCAGGGGGCCCTGAACACTGAAGCTTTCTTT.

This clonotype was counted ten times or more. The chain recombines TRBV6-5 with TRBJ1-2; the match to TRBD1 covers 8 bases. Germline loops: CDR1 MNHEY, CDR2 SVGAGI. The junction had 6 bases not matched to a gene; V was cut back by 6 bases and J by 6 bases. This CDR3 has 13 amino acids. CDR3 residues: CASSRQGYHGYTF. The CDR3 region has the DNA TGTGCCAGCAGCAGACAGGGGTATCATGGCTACACCTTC.

This clonotype has ten or more counts. The genes are TRBV18 and TRBJ1-1, with TRBD1 identical over 7 bases. The V gene end was trimmed by 5 bases and the J gene end by 4 bases; junction bases not matched to a gene: 10. The CDR3 consists of 15 residues. Per germline, CDR1 KGHSH and CDR2 LQKENI. The CDR3 loop reads CASSASQGKITEAFF. DNA of the CDR3: TGTGCCAGCTCAGCCTCACAGGGGAAGATCACTGAAGCTTTCTTT.

This clonotype was seen a few times. The chain is built from TRBV6-1 and TRBJ1-6, with D hard to call. The CDR3 runs to 15 residues. Germline V gene sequence: CDR1 MNHNS, CDR2 SASEGT. The ends were cut back, 1 base at V and 9 bases at J, with 13 bases in the middle. Here the CDR3 DNA reads TGTGCCAGCAGTGAAGGCAGGCCCCTTCGTTCACCCCTCCACTTT. This sequence encodes CASSEGRPLRSPLHF.

Of note for this clonotype: At one end, the junction sequence differs from germline, possibly due to a read error. The J gene is TRBJ1-6, the V gene TRBV6-1, with a possible D match to TRBD1 (5 bases). CDR1 is MNHNS and CDR2 is SASEGT in the germline V gene. The CDR3 covers 17 residues. In nucleotides, the CDR3 is TGTGCCAGCACCACAGGACGGCTTAAGGTCTATAATTCACCTCTCCACTTT. Encoded protein: CASTTGRLKVYNSPLHF.

On this clonotype itself: This clone may be a read error of a much larger clone one base away. The chain has TRBV12-3 or TRBV12-4 and TRBJ1-3, with a tentative D call TRBD1 (6 bases). Trimming stripped 6 bases from V and 1 base from J, with 10 bases between. The CDR3 extends over 14 amino acids. CDR3 DNA sequence: TGTGCCAGCAGAAGGGACAAGTCTGGAAACACCATATATTTT. Encoded protein: CASRRDKSGNTIYF.

This clonotype was counted ten times or more. CDR3 in DNA: TGTGCCAGCAGCGCTCTTCGACAGGGGGGGGCTTTCTTT. It translates to CASSALRQGGAFF. This chain joins TRBV6-1 and TRBJ1-1; 9 nucleotides align to TRBD1. V shed 6 bases, J shed 11 bases, and the junction held 10 bases outside the gene matches. Germline CDR1 MNHNS, CDR2 SASEGT. This CDR3 comprises 13 residues.

This clonotype was recorded at least ten times. The junction departs from germline at one end; a sequencing error may be responsible. The chain couples TRBV28 to TRBJ2-7; unclear D gene. The germline gives CDR1 MDHEN, CDR2 SYDVKM. CDR3 length: 10 residues. The CDR3 spells CASGNYRHEF. The CDR3 bases are TGTGCCAGCGGGAACTATAGGCACGAGTTC.

This clonotype was found many times. The chain carries TRBV4-2 and TRBJ2-5, with 15 bases identical to TRBD2. This CDR3 region has 18 residues. Germline V gene data show CDR1 as LGHNA and CDR2 as YNFKEQ. J lost 5 bases, V lost 0 bases, and 7 bases had no gene match. In DNA form, the CDR3 reads TGTGCCAGCAGCCAAGATGGACTAGCGGGGGGGCCGGGGGAGACCCAGTACTTC. This sequence encodes CASSQDGLAGGPGETQYF.

This clonotype was recorded at least ten times. The V and J genes are TRBV7-3 and TRBJ2-5, with D tentatively TRBD2 (6 bases). The V end lost 2 bases, the J end lost 9 bases, and 16 bases lay between the germline ends. CDR3 length: 14 amino acids. From germline, CDR1 is SGHTA and CDR2 FQGTGA. CDR3: CASSLDGSRLAQYF. The DNA for the CDR3 is TGTGCCAGCAGCTTAGACGGGAGCCGGTTGGCCCAGTACTTC.

This clonotype has ten or more counts. This chain uses TRBV27 with TRBJ2-7, with D possibly being TRBD2 (5 bases). In germline, CDR1 is MNHEY, CDR2 SMNVEV (reference sequence). There are 14 residues in the CDR3. With 1 base removed from V and 2 bases from J, the gap between germline ends came to 9 bases. DNA of the CDR3: TGTGCCAGCAGTTTATATCGGGATGCCTACGAGCAGTACTTC. This gives the protein CASSLYRDAYEQYF.

This clonotype showed up many times. The chain links TRBV20-1 to TRBJ1-2; D is uncertain. Looked up from germline, CDR1 is DFQATT and CDR2 is SNEGSKA (reference sequence). V was trimmed by 5 bases and J by 4 bases, leaving 17 bases between them. The CDR3 is made up of 14 amino acids. CDR3 DNA sequence: TGCAGTGCTCCTCTTCCTCATCGGTCCTATGGCTACACCTTC. Its translation: CSAPLPHRSYGYTF.

Many counts were recorded for this clonotype. The chain links TRBV7-6 to TRBJ1-5, with TRBD1 matching 10 bases. The CDR3 is made up of 16 amino acids. Trimming took 5 bases from V and 0 from J; bases not matched to a gene: 4. Germline CDR1 reads SGHVS; CDR2 reads FNYEAQ. CDR3 amino acids: CASSVGQGNSNQPQHF. In DNA form, the CDR3 reads TGTGCCAGCAGCGTGGGACAGGGGAATAGCAATCAGCCCCAGCATTTT.

This clonotype showed up just once. A read error is possible here, since a much larger clone lies one base away. Given the absence of the conserved phenylalanine or tryptophan at the CDR3 end, a read error is likely. The chain employs TRBV12-3 or TRBV12-4 and TRBJ2-2; D gene uncertain. The CDR3 spans 16 residues. Deletions cut 7 bases from V and 2 bases from J, with 17 bases between. The CDR3 DNA is TGTGCCAGCACTACGGACCTTTTGAGCAACACCGGGGAGCTGTTTTTG. This gives the protein CASTTDLLSNTGELFL.

This clonotype was counted at least ten times. The CDR3 loop is CATRGLAGVDNEQFF. DNA of the CDR3: TGTGCCACCAGGGGGTTAGCGGGGGTTGACAATGAGCAGTTCTTC. The chain couples TRBV24-1 to TRBJ2-1; 9 bases fit TRBD2. V was clipped by 7 bases and J by 5 bases; unmatched bases: 8. This CDR3 comprises 15 residues. Per germline, CDR1 KGHDR and CDR2 SFDVKD.